Presented here are 20 T cell receptor beta chains from one specimen sequenced in a study of T cells after yellow fever vaccination. MiXCR, run by TCRdb on the 5' RACE reads, gives a single entry per CDR3 protein. The repertoire includes approximately 31,000 distinct CDR3 sequences, under 12% of them detected once, and roughly an eighth sits in the top ten. The specimen comprised PBMCs, either bulk or a sorted T-cell subset (CD4+, CD8+, memory, or dextramer-sorted; not recorded which), sampled roughly 14 days after the first yellow fever vaccination. The receptors shown here come from a man younger than 30 who received the YFV17D yellow fever vaccine.

Many counts were recorded for this clonotype. The rearrangement uses TRBV3-1 and TRBJ2-3, with D perhaps given as TRBD1 or TRBD2 (5 bases each). CDR3 length equals 13 residues. V was cut by 8 bases and J by 7 bases, with 16 bases left in between. Germline V gene lookup returns CDR1 LGHDT and CDR2 YNNKEL (reference sequence). CDR3 amino acids: CASAFRDANTQYF. In DNA, the CDR3 is TGTGCCAGCGCCTTCCGGGACGCTAATACGCAGTATTTT.

This clonotype was found a few times. The chain joins TRBV24-1 to TRBJ2-3; 10 bases line up with TRBD1. Trimming at V came to 5 bases and at J to 3 bases, leaving 13 bases not matched to a gene. The CDR3 length is 18 residues. Germline CDR1 is KGHDR and CDR2 is SFDVKD. The CDR3 reads CATSALFWGDRGTDTQYF. CDR3 bases: TGTGCCACCAGTGCCCTTTTCTGGGGGGACAGGGGAACAGATACGCAGTATTTT.

This clonotype appeared many times. V and J are TRBV5-1 and TRBJ2-5, with 8 bases matching TRBD1. This CDR3 comprises 16 residues. CDR1 and CDR2 (germline): SGHRS, YFSETQ. V was clipped by 4 bases and J by 5 bases; unmatched bases: 13. CDR3 loop: CASSGIRDRRRETQYF. CDR3 DNA: TGCGCCAGCAGCGGTATAAGGGACAGGCGGCGGGAGACCCAGTACTTC.

This clonotype was found many times. The chain combines TRBV18 with TRBJ2-1; D call uncertain. CDR1 and CDR2 (germline): KGHSH, LQKENI. The CDR3 length is 12 residues. Trimming cost V 2 bases and J 9 bases, with 8 bases left between them. Here the CDR3 reads CASSPGLSEQFF. CDR3 sequence (DNA): TGTGCCAGCTCACCAGGGCTCTCTGAGCAGTTCTTC. The full variable domain, in which reference TRBV18 and TRBJ2-1 provide the parts outside the CDR3, is NAGVMQNPRHLVRRRGQEARLRCSPMKGHSHVYWYRQLPEEGLKFMVYLQKENIIDESGMPKERFSAEFPKEGPSILRIQQVVRGDSAAYFCASSPGLSEQFFGPGTRLTVL.

A few counts support this clonotype. J is TRBJ1-5 and V is TRBV19, with a tentative D call TRBD1 (6 bases). Trimming pared 5 bases from V and 9 bases from J, leaving 14 bases between. Germline CDR1 LNHDA, CDR2 SQIVND (reference sequence). The CDR3 sequence is 13 residues long. For the CDR3, the DNA is TGTGCCAGTAGTGAGCAGGGGCGGCTGCCCCAGCATTTT. This sequence encodes CASSEQGRLPQHF.

This clonotype was found a few times. It may be a read error: a sequence one base away is much more abundant. The rearrangement joins TRBV5-1 to TRBJ1-1; the match to TRBD1 covers 9 bases. The J segment lost 6 bases and the V segment lost 0 bases, leaving 9 bases of the junction unmatched. CDR3 size: 16 residues. Germline V gene lookup returns CDR1 SGHRS and CDR2 YFSETQ. CDR3 protein: CASSLADSGQGAEAFF. The CDR3 DNA reads TGCGCCAGCAGCTTGGCGGACTCGGGACAGGGCGCTGAAGCTTTCTTT. Full variable domain (missing parts from reference TRBV5-1 and TRBJ1-1): KAGVTQTPRYLIKTRGQQVTLSCSPISGHRSVSWYQQTPGQGLQFLFEYFSETQRNKGNFPGRFSGRQFSNSRSEMNVSTLELGDSALYLCASSLADSGQGAEAFFGQGTRLTVV.

This clonotype was seen at least ten times. This rearrangement joins TRBV6-5 to TRBJ2-7; D gene uncertain. V was cut by 0 bases and J by 2 bases, with 11 bases left in between. CDR3 size: 15 residues. Germline V lookup: CDR1 MNHEY, CDR2 SVGAGI. CDR3 amino acids: CASSYSSTGAYEQYF. The CDR3 DNA is TGTGCCAGCAGTTACTCGTCGACTGGGGCCTACGAGCAGTACTTC.

The table lists this clonotype with many counts. The V call is TRBV9, the J call TRBJ2-1; tentatively, D is TRBD1 (7 bases). Trimming took 4 bases from V and 4 from J, leaving 15 bases between them. The CDR3 loop spans 15 amino acids. The V gene's germline CDR1 is SGDLS and CDR2 YYNGEE. CDR3 amino acids: CASSLGGGQYNEQFF. CDR3 in DNA: TGTGCCAGCAGCCTAGGAGGGGGCCAGTACAATGAGCAGTTCTTC.

In the case of this clonotype: A read error may be the cause here, since a much bigger clone is one base away. The V call is TRBV11-2, the J call TRBJ2-1; the match to TRBD2 covers 14 bases. The length of the CDR3 is 17 residues. Per the germline V gene, CDR1 is SGHAT and CDR2 is FQNNGV. The CDR3 DNA is TGTGCCAGCAGCTTAAGGATTGGGACTAGCGGGGGACATGAGAAGTTCTTC. Its protein product is CASSLRIGTSGGHEKFF.

Regarding this clonotype: This may arise from a read error, as a much more abundant clone is one base away. The chain links TRBV9 to TRBJ2-1; TRBD1 or TRBD2 may be the D gene (5 bases each). From germline, CDR1 is SGDLS and CDR2 YYNGEE. V shed 7 bases and J shed 6 bases, with 20 bases lying between them. The CDR3 length is 15 residues. In DNA form, the CDR3 reads TGTGCCAGCGGCCCCGGGGCAGGGACGTTCAATGAGCAGTTCTTC. It encodes CASGPGAGTFNEQFF. Looking up the rest from reference TRBV9 and TRBJ2-1 gives the full variable domain: DSGVTQTPKHLITATGQRVTLRCSPRSGDLSVYWYQQSLDQGLQFLIQYYNGEERAKGNILERFSAQQFPDLHSELNLSSLELGDSALYFCASGPGAGTFNEQFFGPGTRLTVL.

By share, this clonotype ranks as medium-sized. This chain uses TRBV15 with TRBJ2-7, with D perhaps matching TRBD1 (5 bases). Germline CDR1 LNHNV, CDR2 YYDKDF (reference sequence). The germline V and J ends were trimmed by 1 base and 4 bases, with 8 bases remaining between them. This CDR3 region has 13 residues. CDR3 amino acids: CATSRAPGYEQYV. The CDR3 DNA reads TGTGCCACCAGCAGAGCCCCAGGGTACGAGCAGTACGTC.

This clonotype rates as medium-sized. The V gene is TRBV2, the J gene TRBJ2-1; D unclear. This CDR3 comprises 12 residues. Trimming left V 4 bases short and J 2 bases short, with 3 bases between. Germline CDR1 and CDR2: SNHLY and FYNNEI. The CDR3, as DNA: TGTGCCAGCAGTGGACCCTACAATGAGCAGTTCTTC. Its protein product is CASSGPYNEQFF.

This clonotype has at least ten counts. This rearrangement joins TRBV4-3 to TRBJ2-4, with D possibly TRBD2 on 5 matching bases. The CDR3 is 16 amino acids. Trimming cost V 1 base and J 3 bases, with 13 bases left between them. Germline CDR1 and CDR2: LGHNA and YSLEER. In DNA form, the CDR3 reads TGCGCCAGCAGCCAAGCCCCGGGGTACGTCAAAAACATTCAGTACTTC. This encodes CASSQAPGYVKNIQYF.

Worth noting for this clonotype: Given a much more abundant clone one base away, this may be a read error. J is TRBJ1-5 and V is TRBV19; D is unresolved. V dropped 7 bases and J dropped 4 bases, with 14 bases sitting between them. The germline gives CDR1 LNHDA, CDR2 SQIVND (reference sequence). The CDR3 sequence is 14 residues long. Here the CDR3 reads CASTPWVLNQPQHF. The DNA for the CDR3 is TGTGCCAGTACCCCATGGGTGCTAAATCAGCCCCAGCATTTT.

The V call is TRBV7-9, the J call TRBJ1-5, with D tentatively TRBD1 (5 bases). The germline gives CDR1 SEHNR, CDR2 FQNEAQ (reference sequence). The V end was cut by 5 bases, the J end by 7 bases, with 12 bases between. The CDR3 consists of 13 residues. CDR3 coding DNA: TGTGCCAGCAGCCCCCGGCGGGGGCAGCCCCAGCATTTT. Translated, it gives CASSPRRGQPQHF.

This clonotype rates as medium-sized (0.01 to 0.1%). V usage is TRBV12-3 or TRBV12-4 and J usage is TRBJ1-2; D is undetermined. The CDR3 spans 14 residues. V lost 8 bases and J 5 bases, leaving 18 bases between the germline ends. DNA for the CDR3: TGTGCCAGCTCCACGAGCCCAGATGGGTATGGCTACACCTTC. Translating gives CASSTSPDGYGYTF.

This clonotype appeared many times. V is TRBV11-3 and J is TRBJ1-1, with D uncertain. This CDR3 contains 13 residues. V lost 0 bases, J lost 3 bases, and 5 bases lay in between. Germline V gives CDR1 SGHNT, CDR2 YENEEA. In nucleotides, the CDR3 is TGTGCCAGCAGCTTAGAGGCAGACACTGAAGCTTTCTTT. Amino acid sequence: CASSLEADTEAFF. Looking up the rest from reference TRBV11-3 and TRBJ1-1 gives the full variable domain: EAGVVQSPRYKIIEKKQPVAFWCNPISGHNTLYWYLQNLGQGPELLIRYENEEAVDDSQLPKDRFSAERLKGVDSTLKIQPAELGDSAVYLCASSLEADTEAFFGQGTRLTVV.

This clonotype appeared many times. The genes are TRBV4-2 and TRBJ1-2; a weak D match, TRBD1 (6 bases). Trimming took 0 bases from V and 7 from J, leaving 12 bases between them. CDR1 LGHNA and CDR2 YNFKEQ come from the germline V gene. The CDR3 length is 14 residues. CDR3 protein: CASSQDPGASGYTF. CDR3 nucleotides: TGTGCCAGCAGCCAAGATCCGGGGGCGAGTGGCTACACCTTC.

This clonotype was seen at least ten times. The chain is built from TRBV7-2 and TRBJ2-5, with D tentatively TRBD2 (6 bases). This CDR3 is built from 15 residues. The V end was cut by 5 bases, the J end by 5 bases, with 18 bases between. CDR1 is SGHTA and CDR2 is FQGNSA in the germline V gene. This chain's CDR3 is CASSQQRAPEETQYF. In DNA form, the CDR3 reads TGTGCCAGCAGCCAACAGCGGGCCCCCGAGGAGACCCAGTACTTC.

This clonotype was seen at least ten times. The chain uses TRBV6-7 and TRBJ2-3; 12 bases are a match to TRBD2. TRBV6-7 falls under the ORF class, with uncertain function. The V and J ends lost 5 bases and 2 bases, in that order; junction bases with no gene match: 8. CDR3 length equals 17 residues. As DNA, the CDR3 is TGTGCCAGCAGTCCCGGACTAGCGGGGACCCACACAGATACGCAGTATTTT. Translation gives CASSPGLAGTHTDTQYF.